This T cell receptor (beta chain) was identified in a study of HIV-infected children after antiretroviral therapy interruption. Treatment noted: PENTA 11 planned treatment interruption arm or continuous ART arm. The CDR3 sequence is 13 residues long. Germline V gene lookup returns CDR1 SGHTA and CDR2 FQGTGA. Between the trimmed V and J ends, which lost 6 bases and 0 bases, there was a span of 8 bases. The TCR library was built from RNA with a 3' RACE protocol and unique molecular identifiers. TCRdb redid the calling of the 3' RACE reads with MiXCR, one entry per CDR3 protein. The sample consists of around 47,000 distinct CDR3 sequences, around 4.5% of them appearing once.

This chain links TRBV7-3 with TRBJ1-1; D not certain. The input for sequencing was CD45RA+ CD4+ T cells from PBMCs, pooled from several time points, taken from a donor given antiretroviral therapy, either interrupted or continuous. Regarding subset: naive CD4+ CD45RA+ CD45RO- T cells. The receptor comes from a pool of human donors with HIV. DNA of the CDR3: TGTGCCAGCAGGGCCCTGCTGAACACTGAAGCTTTCTTT. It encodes CASRALLNTEAFF. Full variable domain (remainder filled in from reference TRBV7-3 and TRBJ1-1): GAGVSQTPSNKVTEKGKYVELRCDPISGHTALYWYRQSLGQGPEFLIYFQGTGAADDSGLPNDRFFAVRPEGSVSTLKIQRTERGDSAVYLCASRALLNTEAFFGQGTRLTVV.